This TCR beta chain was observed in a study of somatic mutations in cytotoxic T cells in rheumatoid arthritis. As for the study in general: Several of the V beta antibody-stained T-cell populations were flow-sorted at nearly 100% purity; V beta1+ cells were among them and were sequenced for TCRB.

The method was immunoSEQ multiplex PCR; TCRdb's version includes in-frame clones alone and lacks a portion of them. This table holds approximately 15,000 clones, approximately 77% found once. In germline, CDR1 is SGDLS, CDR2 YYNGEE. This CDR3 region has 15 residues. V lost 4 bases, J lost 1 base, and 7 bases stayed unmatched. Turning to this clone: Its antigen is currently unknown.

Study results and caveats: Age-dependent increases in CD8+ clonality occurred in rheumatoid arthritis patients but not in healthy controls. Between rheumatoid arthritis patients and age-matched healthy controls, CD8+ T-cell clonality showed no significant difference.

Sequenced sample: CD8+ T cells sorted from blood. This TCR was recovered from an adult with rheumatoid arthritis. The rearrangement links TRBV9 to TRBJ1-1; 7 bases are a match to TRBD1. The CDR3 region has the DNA TGTGCCAGCAGCACGGGACAGCTAACGAACACTGAAGCTTTCTTT. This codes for CASSTGQLTNTEAFF.